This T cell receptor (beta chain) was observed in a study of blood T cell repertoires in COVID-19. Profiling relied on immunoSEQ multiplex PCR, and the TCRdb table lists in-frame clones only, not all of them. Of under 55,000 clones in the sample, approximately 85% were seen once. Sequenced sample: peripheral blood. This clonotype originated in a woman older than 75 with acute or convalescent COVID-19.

In DNA form, the CDR3 reads TGTGCCAGCGGCCTAGCGGACTCCTACGAGCAGTACTTC. Its protein is CASGLADSYEQYF. The chain joins TRBV14 to TRBJ2-7; 7 bases align to TRBD2. The CDR3 spans 13 residues. V shed 8 bases, J shed 0 bases, and the junction held 4 bases outside the gene matches. Germline V lookup: CDR1 SGHDN, CDR2 FVKESK.